The 2 T cell receptor beta chains below all came from one sample that was sequenced in a study of identical twins. TCRdb passed the 5' RACE reads through MiXCR, listing each CDR3 protein once. The data show some 1,600,000 distinct CDR3 sequences, under 35% seen once. The specimen was cord blood. The receptors here all came from a newborn girl in good health.

Note on this clonotype: Compared with germline, one end of the junction differs, possibly owing to a read error. This chain connects TRBV11-1 to TRBJ2-4, with D maybe TRBD2 (6 bases). Germline CDR1 and CDR2: SGHAT and FQDESV (reference sequence). This CDR3 region has 17 residues. The CDR3 here is CASSLAVRESAKNVQYF. DNA of the CDR3: TGTGCCAGCAGCTTAGCGGTACGGGAGTCAGCCAAAAACGTTCAGTACTTC. Together with reference TRBV11-1 and TRBJ2-4, the CDR3 gives the full variable domain: EAEVAQSPRYKITEKSQAVAFWCDPISGHATLYWYRQILGQGPELLVQFQDESVVDDSQLPKDRFSAERLKGVDSTLKIQPAELGDSAMYLCASSLAVRESAKNVQYFGAGTRLSVL.

This rearrangement joins TRBV9 to TRBJ2-3; D may correspond to TRBD1 or TRBD2 (5 bases each). The CDR3 runs 13 residues. Trimming removed 0 bases from V and 10 bases from J, with 12 bases in between. Germline V CDR1 and CDR2: SGDLS, YYNGEE. The CDR3 sequence is CASSVVGTDAQYF. CDR3 nucleotides: TGTGCCAGCAGCGTAGTGGGGACGGATGCGCAGTATTTT.